The rows below give T cell receptor beta chains drawn from one sample of a study of graft-versus-host responses after intestinal transplantation. These TCRs are of unknown antigen specificity. Produced via immunoSEQ multiplex PCR; TCRdb's table is partial and in-frame only. The data contain over 45,000 clones, around 93% of them singletons. The sample consisted of unstimulated CD4+ T cells sorted from spleen or lymph node cells, taken before transplant. Every receptor here comes from a human donor who was the organ donor for an intestinal transplant. The CDR3 runs from the conserved cysteine through the conserved F or W. The D gene is left open where the match is weak. Expanded clones are given a class, and other clones once, few, many or no size at all.

CDR3 protein: CASSQERTSGGIWYEQYF; CDR3 DNA: TGCGCCAGCAGCCAGGAAAGGACTAGCGGGGGGATCTGGTACGAGCAGTACTTC; CDR3 length: 18; clone size: NA; J gene: TRBJ2-7; D gene: TRBD2; V gene: TRBV4-3
CDR3 protein: CASGITGGYNSPLHF; CDR3 DNA: TGTGCCAGTGGGATTACAGGGGGGTATAATTCACCCCTCCACTTT; CDR3 length: 15; clone size: NA; J gene: TRBJ1-6; D gene: TRBD1; V gene: TRBV19
CDR3 protein: CASSYSLAGAYEQYF; CDR3 DNA: TGTGCCAGCAGTTACTCACTAGCGGGGGCGTACGAGCAGTACTTC; CDR3 length: 15; clone size: NA; J gene: TRBJ2-7; D gene: TRBD2; V gene: TRBV6-6
CDR3 protein: CASSRGAMEETQYF; CDR3 DNA: TGCGCCAGCAGTCGGGGGGCCATGGAAGAGACCCAGTACTTC; CDR3 length: 14; clone size: NA; J gene: TRBJ2-5; D gene: NA; V gene: TRBV23-1
CDR3 protein: CASSSFPGRHNEKLFF; CDR3 DNA: TGTGCCAGCAGTTCATTCCCCGGAAGGCATAATGAAAAACTGTTTTTT; CDR3 length: 16; clone size: NA; J gene: TRBJ1-4; D gene: NA; V gene: TRBV27
CDR3 protein: CASSLRTGNTGELFF; CDR3 DNA: TGTGCCAGCAGCTTAAGGACAGGGAACACCGGGGAGCTGTTTTTT; CDR3 length: 15; clone size: NA; J gene: TRBJ2-2; D gene: TRBD1; V gene: TRBV7-3
CDR3 protein: CATSRDLRGGNEKLFF; CDR3 DNA: TGTGCCACCAGCAGAGATTTACGGGGAGGAAATGAAAAACTGTTTTTT; CDR3 length: 16; clone size: NA; J gene: TRBJ1-4; D gene: NA; V gene: TRBV15
CDR3 protein: CASTTIGSGGELFF; CDR3 DNA: TGTGCCAGTACCACTATCGGTTCTGGTGGGGAGCTGTTTTTT; CDR3 length: 14; clone size: few; J gene: TRBJ2-2; D gene: NA; V gene: TRBV19
CDR3 protein: CASSLAQGALGGYTF; CDR3 DNA: TGTGCCAGCAGCTTGGCACAGGGGGCGCTTGGAGGCTACACCTTC; CDR3 length: 15; clone size: NA; J gene: TRBJ1-2; D gene: TRBD1; V gene: TRBV5-6
CDR3 protein: CASSIGAYRIGGKLFF; CDR3 DNA: TGTGCCAGTAGTATAGGTGCCTACAGGATTGGCGGAAAACTGTTTTTT; CDR3 length: 16; clone size: NA; J gene: TRBJ1-4; D gene: NA; V gene: TRBV19
CDR3 protein: CASSQDIAYEQYF; CDR3 DNA: TGTGCCAGCAGCCAAGATATCGCCTACGAGCAGTACTTC; CDR3 length: 13; clone size: NA; J gene: TRBJ2-7; D gene: NA; V gene: TRBV4-2
CDR3 protein: CASNERGGTDEQFF; CDR3 DNA: TGTGCCAGCAACGAGCGGGGGGGCACCGATGAGCAGTTCTTC; CDR3 length: 14; clone size: NA; J gene: TRBJ2-1; D gene: TRBD2; V gene: TRBV7-2
CDR3 protein: CASSLGTAPGQTYEQYF; CDR3 DNA: TGTGCCAGCAGCTTAGGTACAGCCCCGGGACAGACCTACGAGCAGTACTTC; CDR3 length: 17; clone size: NA; J gene: TRBJ2-7; D gene: TRBD1; V gene: TRBV7-2
CDR3 protein: CASSRGAHGGYTF; CDR3 DNA: TGTGCCAGCAGCCGAGGAGCCCACGGGGGCTACACCTTC; CDR3 length: 13; clone size: NA; J gene: TRBJ1-2; D gene: NA; V gene: TRBV6-5
CDR3 protein: CASSEVSRTQYF; CDR3 DNA: TGCGCCAGCAGTGAGGTATCCCGGACCCAGTACTTC; CDR3 length: 12; clone size: NA; J gene: TRBJ2-5; D gene: NA; V gene: TRBV10-2
CDR3 protein: CASSNWAGGNYGYTF; CDR3 DNA: TGTGCCAGTAGTAACTGGGCAGGGGGCAACTATGGCTACACCTTC; CDR3 length: 15; clone size: NA; J gene: TRBJ1-2; D gene: TRBD1; V gene: TRBV19
CDR3 protein: CAISESTPTADTQYF; CDR3 DNA: TGTGCCATCAGTGAGTCTACACCTACGGCAGATACGCAGTATTTT; CDR3 length: 15; clone size: few; J gene: TRBJ2-3; D gene: NA; V gene: TRBV10-3
CDR3 protein: CASSLGQNYGYTF; CDR3 DNA: TGTGCCAGCAGCTTGGGACAGAACTATGGCTACACCTTC; CDR3 length: 13; clone size: NA; J gene: TRBJ1-2; D gene: TRBD1; V gene: TRBV7-8
CDR3 protein: CASSLGDRVVGYTF; CDR3 DNA: TGTGCCAGCAGCTTGGGGGACAGGGTTGTTGGCTACACCTTC; CDR3 length: 14; clone size: NA; J gene: TRBJ1-2; D gene: TRBD1; V gene: TRBV5-8
CDR3 protein: CASSLGGQTYEQYF; CDR3 DNA: TGTGCCAGCAGCTTAGGGGGACAAACCTACGAGCAGTACTTC; CDR3 length: 14; clone size: NA; J gene: TRBJ2-7; D gene: NA; V gene: TRBV7-2
CDR3 protein: CASSPKSPGNTIYF; CDR3 DNA: TGTGCCAGCAGCCCTAAATCCCCTGGAAACACCATATATTTT; CDR3 length: 14; clone size: NA; J gene: TRBJ1-3; D gene: NA; V gene: TRBV5-4
CDR3 protein: CASRRRTGPYEQYF; CDR3 DNA: TGTGCCAGTAGACGTAGGACAGGGCCCTACGAGCAGTACTTC; CDR3 length: 14; clone size: NA; J gene: TRBJ2-7; D gene: TRBD1; V gene: TRBV19
CDR3 protein: CASSRGTPTLSGANVLTF; CDR3 DNA: TGTGCCAGCAGTCGAGGGACCCCGACCCTCTCTGGGGCCAACGTCCTGACTTTC; CDR3 length: 18; clone size: NA; J gene: TRBJ2-6; D gene: NA; V gene: TRBV27
CDR3 protein: CASSLYQRGGTDTQYF; CDR3 DNA: TGTGCCAGCAGCTTGTATCAGCGGGGGGGCACAGATACGCAGTATTTT; CDR3 length: 16; clone size: NA; J gene: TRBJ2-3; D gene: TRBD2; V gene: TRBV7-9
CDR3 protein: CASSLRSTDTQYF; CDR3 DNA: TGTGCCAGCAGCTTAAGGAGCACAGATACGCAGTATTTT; CDR3 length: 13; clone size: NA; J gene: TRBJ2-3; D gene: NA; V gene: TRBV13
CDR3 protein: CASSRNDRVYEQYF; CDR3 DNA: TGTGCCAGCAGTCGAAACGACAGGGTCTACGAGCAGTACTTC; CDR3 length: 14; clone size: NA; J gene: TRBJ2-7; D gene: TRBD1; V gene: TRBV6-5
CDR3 protein: CASKALSSEKLFF; CDR3 DNA: TGTGCCAGCAAGGCCCTGTCTTCTGAAAAACTGTTTTTT; CDR3 length: 13; clone size: NA; J gene: TRBJ1-4; D gene: NA; V gene: TRBV6-5
CDR3 protein: CASSLVAPGQGNTDTQYF; CDR3 DNA: TGTGCCAGCAGCTTAGTAGCGCCGGGACAGGGTAACACAGATACGCAGTATTTT; CDR3 length: 18; clone size: NA; J gene: TRBJ2-3; D gene: TRBD1; V gene: TRBV7-9
CDR3 protein: CASSLQGTGELFF; CDR3 DNA: TGTGCCAGCAGCTTACAGGGGACCGGGGAGCTGTTTTTT; CDR3 length: 13; clone size: NA; J gene: TRBJ2-2; D gene: NA; V gene: TRBV7-3
CDR3 protein: CASSWDRTGGDTQYF; CDR3 DNA: TGTGCCAGCAGTTGGGACCGGACAGGGGGGGATACGCAGTATTTT; CDR3 length: 15; clone size: NA; J gene: TRBJ2-3; D gene: TRBD1; V gene: TRBV6-6
CDR3 protein: CASSHPGTGHKNIQYF; CDR3 DNA: TGTGCCAGTAGTCACCCGGGGACAGGGCACAAAAACATTCAGTACTTC; CDR3 length: 16; clone size: NA; J gene: TRBJ2-4; D gene: TRBD1; V gene: TRBV19
CDR3 protein: CASGLTGSETQYF; CDR3 DNA: TGTGCTAGTGGTTTAACAGGGTCGGAGACCCAGTACTTC; CDR3 length: 13; clone size: NA; J gene: TRBJ2-5; D gene: NA; V gene: TRBV12-5
CDR3 protein: CSGHVGNTGELFF; CDR3 DNA: TGCAGCGGCCATGTGGGGAACACCGGGGAGCTGTTTTTT; CDR3 length: 13; clone size: NA; J gene: TRBJ2-2; D gene: NA; V gene: TRBV29-1
CDR3 protein: CASSRGTFVGNTIYF; CDR3 DNA: TGTGCCAGCAGTAGAGGGACGTTCGTTGGAAACACCATATATTTT; CDR3 length: 15; clone size: NA; J gene: TRBJ1-3; D gene: NA; V gene: TRBV5-8
CDR3 protein: CASSIGSGVREQYF; CDR3 DNA: TGTGCCAGTAGTATTGGTTCGGGGGTGAGGGAGCAGTACTTC; CDR3 length: 14; clone size: NA; J gene: TRBJ2-7; D gene: NA; V gene: TRBV19
CDR3 protein: CASSRTGTYGYTF; CDR3 DNA: TGTGCCAGCAGTAGGACAGGGACCTATGGCTACACCTTC; CDR3 length: 13; clone size: NA; J gene: TRBJ1-2; D gene: TRBD1; V gene: TRBV5-4
CDR3 protein: CASSQDAGLGTGGLFF; CDR3 DNA: TGTGCCAGCAGCCAAGATGCAGGGTTGGGCACCGGGGGGCTGTTTTTT; CDR3 length: 16; clone size: NA; J gene: TRBJ2-2; D gene: NA; V gene: TRBV4-2
CDR3 protein: CASSAQGGHSPLHF; CDR3 DNA: TGCGCCAGCAGTGCCCAGGGGGGCCATTCACCCCTCCACTTT; CDR3 length: 14; clone size: NA; J gene: TRBJ1-6; D gene: TRBD1; V gene: TRBV10-2
CDR3 protein: CASSVLAGGPNEQFF; CDR3 DNA: TGTGCCAGCAGCGTACTAGCGGGGGGGCCTAATGAGCAGTTCTTC; CDR3 length: 15; clone size: NA; J gene: TRBJ2-1; D gene: TRBD2; V gene: TRBV9
CDR3 protein: CASSNVRLAKNIQYF; CDR3 DNA: TGTGCCAGCAGCAACGTGAGATTAGCCAAAAACATTCAGTACTTC; CDR3 length: 15; clone size: NA; J gene: TRBJ2-4; D gene: NA; V gene: TRBV11-2
CDR3 protein: CASSYSRSGATDTQYF; CDR3 DNA: TGTGCCAGCAGTTACTCGAGGTCAGGGGCGACAGATACGCAGTATTTT; CDR3 length: 16; clone size: NA; J gene: TRBJ2-3; D gene: NA; V gene: TRBV6-5